These 16 T cell receptor beta chains were sequenced from one sample in a study of T cell clonality in common variable immunodeficiency. Study-wide results and limits: Reportedly, TCR beta sequences from common variable immunodeficiency showed fewer deletions and N-nucleotide insertions.

Here immunoSEQ multiplex PCR was the method, and the copy in TCRdb shows in-frame clones only, minus some. The sample contains roughly 40,000 clones, none of them singletons. Their specific antigens are unknown. The sequenced material came from peripheral blood mononuclear cells. These receptors all stem from a human donor with common variable immunodeficiency.

This clone was picked up many times. Read coverage stops 3 residues before the CDR3 terminus; the germline J gene supplies the remainder. The J gene is TRBJ2-2, the V gene TRBV2; 10 bases align to TRBD1. CDR3 length: 16 residues. The germline gives CDR1 SNHLY, CDR2 FYNNEI. V lost 4 bases, J lost 1 base, and 3 bases stayed unmatched. The sequenced CDR3 bases are TGTGCCAGCAGTGGAGGGACAGGGGTGAACACCGGGGAG. The encoded protein is CASSGGTGVNTGE. Given in full, the CDR3 is CASSGGTGVNTGELFF.

This clone was seen more than once but under ten times. The read halts 3 residues ahead of the CDR3 end, with the missing end drawn from the germline J gene. The V gene is TRBV2, the J gene TRBJ1-5, with D possibly TRBD1 on 6 matching bases. The V gene lost 6 bases and the J gene lost 1 base, with 13 bases spanning the gap. Germline loops: CDR1 SNHLY, CDR2 FYNNEI. The CDR3 loop spans 15 amino acids. The covered CDR3 bases are TGTGCCAGCAGCGTGGGGGCAAGGAGCAATCAGCCC. This sequence encodes CASSVGARSNQP. The CDR3 as a whole reads CASSVGARSNQPQHF.

This clone was seen a handful of times. The read is 3 residues too short to cover the CDR3 end, so that end is filled in from the germline J gene. Within the sample, other DNA sequences also encode this same CDR3. V and J are TRBV18 and TRBJ2-7; 10 nucleotides match TRBD1. The V and J ends lost 6 bases and 2 bases, in that order; junction bases with no gene match: 4. The CDR3 covers 14 residues. Per germline, CDR1 KGHSH and CDR2 LQKENI. The chain's CDR3 is CASSLGTGAYEQYF. The DNA read from the CDR3 is TGTGCCAGCTCCCTCGGGACAGGGGCCTACGAG. Supplemented by reference TRBV18 and TRBJ2-7, the full variable domain reads NAGVMQNPRHLVRRRGQEARLRCSPMKGHSHVYWYRQLPEEGLKFMVYLQKENIIDESGMPKERFSAEFPKEGPSILRIQQVVRGDSAAYFCASSLGTGAYEQYFGPGTRLTVT.

This clone was observed at least ten times. Coverage ceases 3 residues before the CDR3 finishes, and the germline J gene fills in the end. The chain recombines TRBV5-5 with TRBJ2-1; D call uncertain. Germline CDR1 SGHKS, CDR2 YYEKEE (reference sequence). The CDR3 is 14 amino acids. V was trimmed by 1 base and J by 5 bases, leaving 10 bases between them. Here the CDR3 reads CASSLFRSDNEQFF. Partial CDR3 DNA: TGTGCCAGCAGCTTGTTCCGGTCGGACAATGAG.

Points on this clone: The CDR3 goes on 3 residues after the read ends, and that part is filled in from the germline J gene. The rearrangement joins TRBV30 to TRBJ1-5; 10 bases are a match to TRBD1. CDR3 length: 18 amino acids. The J segment lost 0 bases and the V segment lost 4 bases, leaving 12 bases of the junction unmatched. Per germline, CDR1 GTSNPN and CDR2 SVGIG (reference sequence). This CDR3 reads CAWKKGGTGEYSNQPQHF. Incomplete CDR3 DNA: TGTGCCTGGAAAAAGGGGGGGACAGGGGAATATAGCAATCAGCCC.

This clone was observed a handful of times. The sequenced fragment ends 3 residues before the CDR3 boundary, so the rest is inferred from the germline J gene. The chain uses TRBV7-2 and TRBJ1-5, with a possible D match to TRBD1 (5 bases). The germline CDR1 and CDR2 sequences are SGHTA and FQGNSA. The V end lost 5 bases, the J end lost 4 bases, and 12 bases lay between the germline ends. This CDR3 spans 14 amino acids. Partial CDR3 DNA: TGTGCCAGCAGCCCCGACAGTGGTAATCAGCCC. It is translated as CASSPDSGNQP. The whole CDR3 is CASSPDSGNQPQHF.

This clone was detected ten times or more. The CDR3 end is not reached by the read, which stops 3 residues before it; the germline J gene fills it in. The rearrangement joins TRBV19 to TRBJ2-7; 9 bases are a match to TRBD1. Per germline, CDR1 LNHDA and CDR2 SQIVND (reference sequence). The CDR3 covers 15 residues. The V gene end was trimmed by 2 bases and the J gene end by 3 bases; junction bases not matched to a gene: 5. CDR3 residues: CASSIRTGDNYEQYF. CDR3 DNA (partial): TGTGCCAGTAGTATAAGGACAGGGGATAACTACGAG.

As concerns this clone: The CDR3 end falls 3 residues outside the read, so it is completed with the germline J gene. The same CDR3 also results from other DNA sequences found in this sample. The chain carries TRBV7-8 and TRBJ2-7, with 8 bases aligning to TRBD1. This CDR3 is 14 amino acids long. Germline trimming cut 0 bases from V and 6 bases from J; bases unmatched to any gene: 4. Per germline, CDR1 SGHVS and CDR2 FQNEAQ. CDR3 DNA, as far as it was read: TGTGCCAGCAGCTTAGCGGGGGACAGGACCGAG. It yields the protein CASSLAGDRTE. Given in full, the CDR3 is CASSLAGDRTEQYF.

In this sample, this clone turned up a few times. Read sequence stops 3 residues before the CDR3 end, and the germline J gene provides the missing end. This chain connects TRBV18 to TRBJ1-1; 9 bases line up with TRBD1. The V gene's germline CDR1 is KGHSH and CDR2 LQKENI. The V segment lost 6 bases and the J segment 1 base; nucleotides outside the gene matches: 9. The CDR3 consists of 16 residues. Here the CDR3 reads CASSLTGGQGNTEAFF. The DNA read from the CDR3 is TGTGCCAGCTCCCTGACAGGGGGGCAGGGGAACACTGAA.

This clone was picked up many times. The CDR3 goes on 3 residues after the read ends, and that part is filled in from the germline J gene. V usage is TRBV20-1 and J usage is TRBJ2-7; 7 nucleotides match TRBD1. Germline CDR1 is DFQATT and CDR2 is SNEGSKA (reference sequence). The CDR3 runs to 13 residues. The V segment lost 6 bases and the J segment 0 bases; nucleotides outside the gene matches: 5. The sequenced CDR3 bases are TGCAGTGCCGGGACAGTTCTCTCCTACGAG. Protein product: CSAGTVLSYE. The entire CDR3 sequence reads CSAGTVLSYEQYF.

This clone was counted at least ten times. Read data end 3 residues before the CDR3 end; the end is taken from the germline J gene. This chain uses TRBV7-2 with TRBJ1-3; tentatively, D is TRBD1 (5 bases). Trimming took 10 bases from V and 4 from J, leaving 17 bases between them. There are 14 residues in the CDR3. Germline CDR1 reads SGHTA; CDR2 reads FQGNSA. The CDR3 bases that were read are TGTGCCACCGAACCGGGCAGGGCCGGAAACACC. Protein sequence: CATEPGRAGNT. The whole CDR3 sequence reads CATEPGRAGNTIYF.

This clone was seen a handful of times. The CDR3 end lies 3 residues beyond the end of the read and is filled in from the germline J gene. The chain joins TRBV19 to TRBJ2-7, with 12 bases lining up with TRBD1. V shed 5 bases and J 4 bases; nucleotides not matched to a gene: 9. There are 16 residues in the CDR3. CDR1 and CDR2 from the germline V gene are LNHDA and SQIVND (reference sequence). The sequenced part of the CDR3 DNA is TGTGCCAGTAGTCCAAAGAGGGACAGGGGGCGTTACGAG. Its translation: CASSPKRDRGRYE. From start to end, the CDR3 is CASSPKRDRGRYEQYF.

This clone has at least ten counts. The read halts 3 residues ahead of the CDR3 end, with the missing end drawn from the germline J gene. This chain joins TRBV30 and TRBJ2-7; TRBD2 aligns across 8 bases. J lost 0 bases, V lost 7 bases, and 2 bases had no gene match. Germline CDR1 GTSNPN, CDR2 SVGIG (reference sequence). The CDR3 length is 12 residues. Partial CDR3 DNA: TGTGCCTCCGGGACTAGCTCCTACGAG. It encodes CASGTSSYE. The entire CDR3 protein is CASGTSSYEQYF.

The table lists this clone with a few counts. The sequence runs out 3 residues before the end of the CDR3; the remainder is reconstructed from the germline J gene. This chain uses TRBV20-1 with TRBJ2-7, with TRBD2 matching over 15 bases. The germline gives CDR1 DFQATT, CDR2 SNEGSKA (reference sequence). V lost 6 bases and J lost 5; bases outside the gene matches: 8. The CDR3 has 15 amino acids. The chain's CDR3 is CSAGTSGGFGHEQYF. Incomplete CDR3 DNA: TGCAGTGCCGGGACTAGCGGGGGGTTCGGCCACGAG.

This clone was seen many times. CDR3 region: CASSFRGNYEKLFF. The DNA read from the CDR3 is TGCGCCAGCAGCTTCAGGGGAAATTATGAAAAA. The J gene is TRBJ1-4, the V gene TRBV5-1; tentative D call: TRBD1 (6 bases). The sequence runs out 3 residues before the end of the CDR3; the remainder is reconstructed from the germline J gene. Germline assignment: CDR1 SGHRS and CDR2 YFSETQ. This CDR3 has 14 amino acids. Trimming took 2 bases from V and 6 from J, leaving 11 bases between them.

This clone was counted many times. Read sequence stops 3 residues before the CDR3 end, and the germline J gene provides the missing end. The chain couples TRBV19 to TRBJ1-5; D is perhaps TRBD1 (6 bases). There are 14 residues in the CDR3. V was trimmed by 2 bases and J by 3 bases, leaving 8 bases between them. Looked up from germline, CDR1 is LNHDA and CDR2 is SQIVND (reference sequence). CDR3 bases read: TGTGCCAGTAGTATACAGGGGAACAATCAGCCC. Its protein product is CASSIQGNNQP. The whole CDR3 protein reads CASSIQGNNQPQHF.